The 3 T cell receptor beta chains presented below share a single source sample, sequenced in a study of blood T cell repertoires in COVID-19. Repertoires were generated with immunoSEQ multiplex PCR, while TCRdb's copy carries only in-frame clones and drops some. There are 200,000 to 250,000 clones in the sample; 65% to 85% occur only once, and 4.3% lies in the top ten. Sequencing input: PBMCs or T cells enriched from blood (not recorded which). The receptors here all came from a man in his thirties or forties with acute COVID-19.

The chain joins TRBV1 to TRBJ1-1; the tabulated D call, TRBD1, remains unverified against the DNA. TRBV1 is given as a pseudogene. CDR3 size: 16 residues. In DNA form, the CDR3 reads TGCACCAGCAGCCAAACGACGAGACACCTGAACACTGAAGCTTTCTTT. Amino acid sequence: CTSSQTTRHLNTEAFF.

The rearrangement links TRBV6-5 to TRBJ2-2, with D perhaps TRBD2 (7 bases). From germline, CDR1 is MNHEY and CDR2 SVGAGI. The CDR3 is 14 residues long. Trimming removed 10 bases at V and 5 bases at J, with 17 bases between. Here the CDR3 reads CAIRGGAGTGELFF. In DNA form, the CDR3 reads TGTGCCATCCGAGGGGGGGCAGGGACCGGGGAGCTGTTTTTT.

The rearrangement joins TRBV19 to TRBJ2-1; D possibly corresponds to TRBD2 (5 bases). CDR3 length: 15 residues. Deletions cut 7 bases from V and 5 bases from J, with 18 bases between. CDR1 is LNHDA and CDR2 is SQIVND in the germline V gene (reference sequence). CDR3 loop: CASTLTYPSNNEQFF. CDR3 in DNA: TGTGCCAGTACTTTAACCTACCCTAGCAACAATGAGCAGTTCTTC.